Each of the 31 T cell receptor beta chains below was sequenced from the same sample in a study of vaccination effects on CD4 cells after COVID-19. Their specific antigens are unknown. With around ten days of culture completed, CD4+ T cells were isolated. Participants each got two BNT162b2 or mRNA-1273 vaccine doses. Here immunoSEQ multiplex PCR was the method, and the copy in TCRdb shows in-frame clones only, minus some. In the table there are fewer than 75,000 clones, 78% of which are singletons. The sequencing used CD4+ T cells from PBMCs cultured without peptide, collected after COVID-19 vaccination. The receptors shown here come from a human donor who received a COVID-19 vaccine.

For the CDR3, the DNA is TGTGCCAGCAGCCCCCGGGGTGGGTCCGCTGAAGCTTTCTTT. Its translation: CASSPRGGSAEAFF. The J gene is TRBJ1-1, the V gene TRBV7-9; D unresolved. Trimming stripped 5 bases from V and 6 bases from J, with 16 bases between. This CDR3 is 14 amino acids long. In germline, CDR1 is SEHNR, CDR2 FQNEAQ (reference sequence).

The chain joins TRBV7-3 to TRBJ1-2; D may be TRBD1 (6 bases). The germline CDR1 and CDR2 sequences are SGHTA and FQGTGA. V was trimmed by 5 bases and J by 1 base, leaving 17 bases between them. This CDR3 comprises 16 residues. This CDR3 reads CASSPRGGRGNYGYTF. CDR3 DNA sequence: TGTGCCAGCAGCCCCCGGGGGGGGCGTGGTAACTATGGCTACACCTTC.

The rearrangement links TRBV3-1 (or the pseudogene TRBV3-2) to TRBJ2-5; D ambiguous. CDR3 length equals 14 residues. V lost 2 bases to trimming and J lost 2 bases, with 9 bases between them. CDR1 and CDR2 (germline): LGHDT, YNNKEL (reference sequence). The CDR3 bases are TGTGCCAGCAGCCAAAGTCCGGCTCAAGAGACCCAGTACTTC. This encodes CASSQSPAQETQYF.

The chain has TRBV27 and TRBJ2-1; 8 bases align to TRBD1. V lost 3 bases and J lost 6; bases outside the gene matches: 7. The germline V gene has CDR1 MNHEY and CDR2 SMNVEV (reference sequence). This CDR3 contains 15 residues. The CDR3 protein is CASSFQGAWVNEQFF. In nucleotides, the CDR3 is TGTGCCAGCAGTTTCCAGGGGGCGTGGGTCAATGAGCAGTTCTTC.

The sample holds one count of this clone. The genes are TRBV7-2 and TRBJ1-2, with TRBD1 identical over 9 bases. The germline V gene has CDR1 SGHTA and CDR2 FQGNSA. J gave up 4 bases and V 8 bases, and 8 bases lay outside the gene matches. The CDR3 spans 14 residues. Here the CDR3 DNA reads TGTGCCAGCGCCGCGGACAGGGGAGGCTATGGCTACACCTTC. Residues: CASAADRGGYGYTF.

This clone occurred a few times. The chain has TRBV5-8 and TRBJ1-5; TRBD1 is a possible D gene (5 bases). The germline CDR1 and CDR2 sequences are SGHTS and YDEGEE. The CDR3 runs to 15 residues. Trimming cost V 4 bases and J 1 base, with 12 bases left between them. CDR3 sequence reads: CASSHGDASNQPQHF. As DNA, the CDR3 is TGTGCCAGCAGCCACGGGGACGCCAGCAATCAGCCCCAGCATTTT.

This chain joins TRBV11-3 and TRBJ1-1, with D uncertain. Trimming took off 0 bases at V and 4 bases at J, with 6 bases between the two ends. This CDR3 has 13 amino acids. CDR1 SGHNT and CDR2 YENEEA come from the germline V gene. The CDR3 reads CASSLETSTEAFF. In nucleotides, the CDR3 is TGTGCCAGCAGCTTAGAGACCTCCACTGAAGCTTTCTTT.

CDR3 sequence: CAISVAVSGLGNTEAFF. The CDR3 bases are TGTGCCATCAGTGTGGCAGTTTCGGGACTGGGGAACACTGAAGCTTTCTTT. The rearrangement joins TRBV10-3 to TRBJ1-1; the D gene is possibly TRBD1 (5 bases). The V and J ends lost 4 bases and 1 base respectively, with 19 bases between them. Germline CDR1 and CDR2: ENHRY and SYGVKD. The CDR3 is 17 amino acids.

The V call is TRBV29-1, the J call TRBJ1-2; D gene unclear. V was pared by 5 bases and J by 0 bases, with 7 bases between. CDR3 length equals 12 residues. Looked up from germline, CDR1 is SQVTM and CDR2 is ANQGSEA. CDR3 loop: CSVYGPNYGYTF. CDR3 nucleotide sequence: TGCAGCGTTTACGGACCTAACTATGGCTACACCTTC.

The chain recombines TRBV7-9 with TRBJ1-1; D is uncertain. Trimming removed 5 bases from V and 4 bases from J, with 11 bases in between. The length of the CDR3 is 13 residues. CDR1 and CDR2 (germline): SEHNR, FQNEAQ (reference sequence). The chain's CDR3 is CASSLGVSTEAFF. The CDR3 DNA sequence: TGTGCCAGCAGCCTTGGAGTATCCACTGAAGCTTTCTTT.

The chain employs TRBV4-1 and TRBJ2-3; TRBD1 matches 9 bases. Per the germline V gene, CDR1 is MGHRA and CDR2 is YSYEKL. J was trimmed by 5 bases and V by 3 bases; bases with no gene match: 12. This CDR3 region has 17 residues. CDR3: CASSQVMVTGGRDTQYF. DNA of the CDR3: TGCGCCAGCAGCCAGGTAATGGTGACAGGGGGAAGAGATACGCAGTATTTT.

The gene calls are TRBV7-9 and TRBJ1-4; D gene uncertain. The V and J ends lost 4 bases and 0 bases respectively, with 6 bases between them. The CDR3 is 14 residues long. Germline CDR1 is SEHNR and CDR2 is FQNEAQ (reference sequence). The CDR3 here is CASSSVATNEKLFF. The DNA for the CDR3 is TGTGCCAGCAGCTCAGTTGCAACTAATGAAAAACTGTTTTTT. The whole variable domain, remainder taken from reference TRBV7-9 and TRBJ1-4, is DTGVSQNPRHKITKRGQNVTFRCDPISEHNRLYWYRQTLGQGPEFLTYFQNEAQLEKSRLLSDRFSAERPKGSFSTLEIQRTEQGDSAMYLCASSSVATNEKLFFGSGTQLSVL.

This chain joins TRBV2 and TRBJ2-7; either TRBD1 or TRBD2 may supply D (5 bases each). The V and J ends lost 0 bases and 2 bases respectively, with 11 bases between them. Per germline, CDR1 SNHLY and CDR2 FYNNEI. The CDR3 has 15 residues. In nucleotides, the CDR3 is TGTGCCAGCAGTGAAGCGCGACAGCGGACCTACGAGCAGTACTTC. It codes for CASSEARQRTYEQYF.

This clone was found a few times. The CDR3 sequence is CASNQGYPPEQYF. In DNA, the CDR3 is TGTGCCAGCAACCAGGGATACCCTCCCGAGCAGTACTTC. J is TRBJ2-7 and V is TRBV28; possible D gene TRBD1, 5 bases. Germline V CDR1 and CDR2: MDHEN, SYDVKM. V gave up 7 bases and J gave up 6 bases, with 16 bases separating them. The CDR3 is made up of 13 amino acids.

The chain links TRBV4-1 to TRBJ1-4; D remains unclear. The V and J ends lost 0 bases and 8 bases respectively, with 13 bases between them. Germline assignment: CDR1 MGHRA and CDR2 YSYEKL. There are 15 residues in the CDR3. As DNA, the CDR3 is TGCGCCAGCAGCCAAGATGCAGCCCCCGGAGAAAAACTGTTTTTT. This sequence encodes CASSQDAAPGEKLFF.

The V call is TRBV7-2, the J call TRBJ1-6, with D uncertain. The CDR3 is 12 amino acids. V lost 1 base and J 10 bases, leaving 5 bases between the germline ends. Looked up from germline, CDR1 is SGHTA and CDR2 is FQGNSA. CDR3 DNA: TGTGCCAGCAGCTTAGAAAGGTCACCCCTCCACTTT. Amino acid sequence: CASSLERSPLHF.

The chain links TRBV30 to TRBJ2-1; tentative D call: TRBD2 (5 bases). Between the trimmed V and J ends, which lost 1 base and 9 bases, there was a span of 16 bases. Germline V gene sequence: CDR1 GTSNPN, CDR2 SVGIG (reference sequence). This CDR3 is 14 amino acids long. CDR3 sequence reads: CAWSARSLAFEQFF. The CDR3 bases are TGTGCCTGGAGTGCTAGGTCGCTAGCTTTTGAGCAGTTCTTC. Full variable domain (rest looked up from reference TRBV30 and TRBJ2-1): SQTIHQWPATLVQPVGSPLSLECTVEGTSNPNLYWYRQAAGRGLQLLFYSVGIGQISSEVPQNLSASRPQDRQFILSSKKLLLSDSGFYLCAWSARSLAFEQFFGPGTRLTVL.

This sequence joins TRBV2 and TRBJ2-5, with TRBD1 matching 7 bases. J lost 5 bases, V lost 8 bases, and 14 bases had no gene match. Germline V gene lookup returns CDR1 SNHLY and CDR2 FYNNEI. CDR3 length: 15 amino acids. The CDR3 sequence: CASAVSDRRYETQYF. Here the CDR3 DNA reads TGTGCCAGCGCCGTCTCGGACAGGAGGTATGAGACCCAGTACTTC.

The V gene is TRBV24-1, the J gene TRBJ2-3; D ambiguous. Trimming removed 0 bases from V and 2 bases from J, with 11 bases in between. The CDR3 contains 16 residues. In germline, CDR1 is KGHDR, CDR2 SFDVKD. The CDR3 DNA is TGTGCCACCAGTGATTTGCGGGCAGGAAACACAGATACGCAGTATTTT. This encodes CATSDLRAGNTDTQYF.

The gene calls are TRBV14 and TRBJ1-6; no clear D. V was shortened by 1 base and J by 7 bases, with 5 bases between the two germline ends. CDR3 length: 13 amino acids. Germline-derived CDR1 and CDR2 are SGHDN and FVKESK. This CDR3 is CASSQVGNSPLHF. CDR3 DNA: TGTGCCAGCAGCCAAGTAGGGAATTCACCCCTCCACTTT.

The chain combines TRBV2 with TRBJ1-1; 7 nucleotides align to TRBD1. The CDR3 is 13 amino acids. Per the germline V gene, CDR1 is SNHLY and CDR2 is FYNNEI. J was trimmed by 1 base and V by 6 bases; bases with no gene match: 2. This CDR3 reads CASSGQANTEAFF. DNA for the CDR3: TGTGCCAGCAGCGGACAGGCGAACACTGAAGCTTTCTTT.

V and J are TRBV12-5 and TRBJ2-5; D gene uncertain. Trimming took 5 bases from V and 4 from J, leaving 11 bases between them. The germline gives CDR1 LGHNT, CDR2 FRNRAP. This CDR3 comprises 13 residues. The chain's CDR3 is CASGATSLETQYF. The CDR3 coding sequence is TGTGCTAGTGGTGCTACCTCCCTAGAGACCCAGTACTTC.

The chain employs TRBV6-2 or TRBV6-3 and TRBJ1-1; 7 bases fit TRBD1. This CDR3 comprises 13 residues. Germline CDR1 MNHEY, CDR2 SVGEGT. J gave up 7 bases and V 6 bases, and 8 bases lay outside the gene matches. CDR3 nucleotide sequence: TGTGCCAGCAGCAAGACAGGGTGGGGTGAAGCTTTCTTT. Residues: CASSKTGWGEAFF.

The chain is built from TRBV6-5 and TRBJ1-6; no reliable D call. Trimming removed 0 bases from V and 8 bases from J, with 11 bases in between. Germline V gene lookup returns CDR1 MNHEY and CDR2 SVGAGI. There are 15 residues in the CDR3. Written as DNA, the CDR3 is TGTGCCAGCAGTTACTCTTGGGGAGTGGATTCACCCCTCCACTTT. Translated: CASSYSWGVDSPLHF.

The chain carries TRBV6-5 and TRBJ2-1; a possible D gene is TRBD1 (6 bases). The length of the CDR3 is 14 residues. Trimming pared 0 bases from V and 6 bases from J, leaving 9 bases between. Germline V CDR1 and CDR2: MNHEY, SVGAGI. For the CDR3, the DNA is TGTGCCAGCAGTTACTCATACAGGGCCAATGAGCAGTTCTTC. Its protein is CASSYSYRANEQFF.

This clone has just a few counts. V is TRBV7-2 and J is TRBJ2-7; D gene uncertain. Germline lookup yields CDR1 SGHTA and CDR2 FQGNSA. This CDR3 is 13 amino acids long. Trimming took 1 base from V and 3 from J, leaving 7 bases between them. The CDR3 spells CASSLGKLYEQYF. In DNA form, the CDR3 reads TGTGCCAGCAGCTTAGGCAAACTCTACGAGCAGTACTTC.

The V and J genes are TRBV10-3 and TRBJ2-7; maybe TRBD2 (5 bases). CDR1 ENHRY and CDR2 SYGVKD come from the germline V gene. The CDR3 covers 13 residues. The V end lost 3 bases, the J end lost 3 bases, and 9 bases lay between the germline ends. CDR3 nucleotide sequence: TGTGCCATCAGTGAAGCGGAATTCTACGAGCAGTACTTC. Protein sequence: CAISEAEFYEQYF.

The CDR3 DNA reads TGTGCCTGGAACCGGGGCTACAATGAGCAGTTCTTC. Protein sequence: CAWNRGYNEQFF. The chain is built from TRBV30 and TRBJ2-1; D perhaps matches TRBD2 (5 bases). The CDR3 sequence is 12 residues long. V gave up 4 bases and J gave up 3 bases, with 7 bases separating them. Germline lookup yields CDR1 GTSNPN and CDR2 SVGIG (reference sequence).

The chain uses TRBV10-3 and TRBJ1-3; 9 nucleotides line up with TRBD1. CDR1 is ENHRY, CDR2 SYGVKD, per germline. The CDR3 length is 17 residues. With V trimmed by 6 bases and J by 0 bases, 9 bases remained unmatched. The CDR3 protein is CAIRAGTGKDSGNTIYF. The CDR3, as DNA: TGTGCCATCAGGGCCGGGACAGGGAAAGACTCTGGAAACACCATATATTTT.

The chain joins TRBV6-2 or TRBV6-3 to TRBJ2-1, with 8 bases fitting TRBD1. This CDR3 region has 16 residues. Germline V gives CDR1 MNHEY, CDR2 SVGEGT. V trimming: 4 bases; J trimming: 5 bases; junction bases outside the gene matches: 10. The CDR3 spells CASSSLTGDLNNEQFF. CDR3 coding DNA: TGTGCCAGCAGTTCACTGACAGGGGACCTAAACAATGAGCAGTTCTTC.

The V gene is TRBV6-5, the J gene TRBJ2-3; D may be TRBD1 (5 bases). Trimming removed 3 bases from V and 3 bases from J, with 13 bases in between. The germline V gene encodes CDR1 MNHEY and CDR2 SVGAGI. The CDR3 has 15 amino acids. The CDR3: CASSYTEDITDTQYF. CDR3 bases: TGTGCCAGCAGTTATACCGAGGACATAACAGATACGCAGTATTTT.